This T cell receptor beta chain is from a study of blood T cell repertoires in COVID-19. CDR3 length equals 13 residues. Trimming removed 6 bases at V and 6 bases at J, with 14 bases between. The germline V gene has CDR1 MNHEY and CDR2 SMNVEV (reference sequence). Per the authors' pipeline: The assay estimated nucleated cells by amplifying reference gene primers. Using immunoSEQ multiplex PCR, the repertoire was profiled, and TCRdb retains in-frame clones only, with some absent. V, J and clone size are taken as reported in that table, and D and trimming were inferred from the DNA itself. The sample carries more than 80,000 clones, 70% to 85% recorded once.

The TCR sequence derives from a woman in her sixties in a cohort sampled during active or convalescent COVID-19. The V and J genes are TRBV27 and TRBJ1-2; D is perhaps TRBD1 (6 bases). Sequencing used peripheral blood. The CDR3 here is CASRIQGTHGYTF. CDR3 bases: TGTGCCAGCAGGATTCAGGGGACCCATGGCTACACCTTC.